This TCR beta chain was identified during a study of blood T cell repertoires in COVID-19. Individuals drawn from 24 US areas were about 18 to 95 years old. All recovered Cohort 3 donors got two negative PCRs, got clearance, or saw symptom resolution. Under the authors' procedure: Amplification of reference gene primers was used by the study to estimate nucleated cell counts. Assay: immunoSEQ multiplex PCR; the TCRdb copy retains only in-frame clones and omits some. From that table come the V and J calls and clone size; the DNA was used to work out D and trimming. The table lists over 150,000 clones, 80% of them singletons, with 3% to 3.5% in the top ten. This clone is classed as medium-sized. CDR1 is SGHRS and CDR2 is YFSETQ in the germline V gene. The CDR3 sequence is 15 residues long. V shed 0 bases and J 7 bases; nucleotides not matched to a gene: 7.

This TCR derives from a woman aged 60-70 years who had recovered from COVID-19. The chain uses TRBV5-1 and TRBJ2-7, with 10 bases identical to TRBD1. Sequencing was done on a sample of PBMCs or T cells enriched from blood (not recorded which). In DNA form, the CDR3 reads TGCGCCAGCAGCTTGGAGGGGACAGGGGCTAGGGAGCAGTACTTC. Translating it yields CASSLEGTGAREQYF.